This T cell receptor (beta chain) originates from a study of blood T cell repertoires in COVID-19. About the research overall: Spain, Italy and the United States supplied samples that represented acute and convalescent COVID-19. PBMCs, B-cell-depleted T cells, or T cells provided the cDNA or gDNA that made up the material.

The germline V gene encodes CDR1 MNHNY and CDR2 SVGAGI (reference sequence). The junction had 5 bases not matched to a gene; V was cut back by 5 bases and J by 9 bases. The CDR3 runs to 14 residues. In the authors' methods: It was from reference gene primer amplification that nucleated cell counts were estimated. TCRdb's table, derived via immunoSEQ multiplex PCR, lists solely in-frame clones and lacks some. V, J and clone size reflect that table, while D and trimming were determined from the DNA. Of around 260,000 clones listed, 86% are singletons. This clone has only one observation. The sequence derives from a woman aged 25-40 years with active or convalescent COVID-19. The material sequenced was peripheral blood. The rearrangement uses TRBV6-6 and TRBJ1-6, with 9 bases lining up with TRBD1. The CDR3 sequence: CASSPGTGFSPLHF. CDR3 sequence (DNA): TGTGCCAGCAGTCCCGGGACAGGGTTTTCACCCCTCCACTTT.